The present T cell receptor beta chain was sequenced within a study of OX40 agonist ivuxolimab in advanced cancers. Background for the entire study: The costimulatory receptor OX40 (CD134) was targeted by ivuxolimab, a fully human IgG2 agonistic monoclonal antibody. Prior anti-PD-1, anti-PD-L1 or anti-CTLA-4 therapy was permitted, and roughly two fifths of dose-escalation patients had received checkpoint inhibitors. Intravenous ivuxolimab was administered to patients every 2 weeks at six dose levels: 0.01, 0.1, 0.3, 1.5, 3 and 10 mg/kg. Of the roughly 54 patients in dose escalation, about 20 had hepatocellular carcinoma, about 15 had melanoma, 9 had renal cell carcinoma and 9 had head and neck cancer. The paper covers the monotherapy dose-escalation part of the phase I ivuxolimab trial, which included N = 52 patients. In the dose-escalation cohort, approximately 83% of patients were male, and the mean age was approximately 60 years with a range of roughly 23 to 79. The point of sequencing TCRbeta in the periphery was to test whether ivuxolimab changed TCR sequence diversity and drove clonal T-cell expansion. Partial responses were achieved by three dose-escalation patients, of whom one had hepatocellular carcinoma and two had cutaneous melanoma.

About this clone itself: Its antigen remains unidentified. The input lacks base qualities; no much larger clone sits a single base away.

For sequencing of the TCRbeta CDR3 region, genomic DNA was extracted from the sorted cells. TCRbeta CDR3 regions were sequenced using the immunoSEQ Assay. TCRdb obtained this table from immuneACCESS and retained in-frame rearrangements with V and J assigned. These tables miss some clones; where compared with another copy, unresolved V genes account for less than half of the shortfall, and the remainder is unexplained. The sample contains about 63,000 clones, 90% to 95% of them found a single time. The ten top clones hold less than 5% of the sample. The paper's findings and limits, for the study overall: Clonal expansion of both CD4+ and CD8+ blood T cells was observed from baseline to week 6 at doses 0.1 to 3.0 mg/kg. In the 0.1-3.0 mg/kg groups, partial responders had among the lowest normalized peripheral clonal expansion, particularly in CD8+ T cells. The antigen specificity of the clonally expanded peripheral T cells was not determined. Low levels of normalized T-cell clonal expansion were also seen in some patients who did not respond. On average, CD8+ T cells showed more expanded clones than CD4+ T cells after ivuxolimab.

Counted from cysteine to phenylalanine, this CDR3 has 16 amino acids. The CDR3 DNA has 48 bases and is translated from base 1. V is cut back by 1 base and J by 4 bases, with 5 bases in the junction unmatched. Taken from the germline V gene, the CDR1 and CDR2 loops are MGHRA and YSYEKL. Patients with autoimmune disease history or receiving systemic immunosuppression were excluded from the trial. In every dose cohort, peripheral blood was drawn for TCR sequencing at baseline, cycle 4 day 1, and cycle 7 day 1. Samples were obtained from an open-label, multicenter, first-in-human phase I dose-escalation trial of ivuxolimab. Adults with locally advanced or metastatic melanoma, renal cell, hepatocellular, or head and neck squamous cell carcinoma were enrolled in the trial. Before TCR sequencing, CD4+ and CD8+ T cells were separately sorted from peripheral blood.

This sequence was found in an adult with an advanced solid tumor such as melanoma, head and neck, liver or kidney cancer. The chain employs TRBV4-1 and TRBJ2-1, and TRBD2 aligns with 9 junction nucleotides. Sequenced material: CD4+ or CD8+ T cells sorted from blood, taken in a trial of the OX40 agonist ivuxolimab. The CDR3 sequence is CASSQGSGGIYNEQFF. At the DNA level, the sequence is TGCGCCAGCAGCCAAGGCAGCGGGGGGATATACAATGAGCAGTTCTTC.